This TCR beta chain was captured in a study of T-cell memory formation after mild COVID-19 (dated by TCRdb to the early 2020s). General notes on the study: TCR sequence clusters from the two donors were found to be largely donor specific. The cohort was made up of two young adult volunteers, one female and one male, who were previously healthy. Longitudinal TCRalpha and TCRbeta repertoire sequencing tracked T-cell clones expanding and contracting after mild COVID-19 in a couple of donors. General findings and caveats noted by the study authors: Whether the second-wave clones peaking on day 37 were SARS-CoV-2 specific was not confirmed. The study included only a couple of mild cases, and larger cohorts that include severe cases with pre-infection samples were judged to be necessary. Some responding clones were found in pre-infection memory, which suggests that pre-existing cross-reactive memory T cells took part in the SARS-CoV-2 response. Clones that contracted from day 15 to 85 showed balanced CD4/CD8 phenotypes, whereas a second wave of clones that expanded from day 15 to 37 leaned towards CD4+. Contracting CD4+ clones appeared mostly in the CM and EM memory subsets, whereas CD8+ clones were enriched in EMRA.

Instrument used: Illumina NovaSeq 6000. TCRalpha and TCRbeta cDNA libraries were built by 5'RACE with constant-segment primers, adding sample barcodes and unique molecular identifiers. Trizol reagent was used to extract RNA from every sample. Amplification of the libraries took two PCR steps, and the second step added a second sample barcode plus Illumina TruSeq adapters. Sequencing of libraries was performed on an Illumina NovaSeq with 2 x 150 bp paired-end reads. From the authors' description of their analysis: Demultiplexing of reads and collapsing into UMI-guided consensus sequences were performed with migec v1.2.7. With mixcr v2.1.11, UMI consensuses were aligned to TRA and TRB V and J templates and assembled into clonotypes. A clonotype was counted as expanded or contracted only if both edgeR and NoisET called the change significant, with noise models trained on biological replicates. For edgeR calls, the thresholds were a false discovery rate-adjusted p below 0.01 and a log2 fold-change of 1. As an exploratory analysis of dynamics, PCA with hierarchical clustering was applied to max-normalized trajectories of the 1000 most abundant clonotypes. The CD4 or CD8 phenotype of responding clones was assigned using the separately sequenced CD4+ and CD8+ repertoires. TCRdb trimmed the raw reads at Q25, called clones with MiXCR and kept productive beta chains. Entries are consolidated by CDR3 protein sequence, retaining the most common genes and DNA. TCRdb, rather than the study authors, made the V and J calls. This sample is represented by around 390,000 distinct CDR3 sequences; roughly 15% of them were singletons. The top ten constitute roughly 21% of the sample.

Ficoll-Paque density gradient centrifugation was used to isolate PBMCs. Trimming costs V 1 base and J 3 bases, and their ends lie 9 bases apart. Counted from cysteine to phenylalanine, this CDR3 has 14 amino acids. The only DNA kept is the CDR3, 42 bases in frame from the first base. The germline V gene yields SGHVS for CDR1 and FQNEAQ for CDR2. Comments on this clonotype: Its antigen is not yet known. Per-base qualities were not stored, and no clone one base away is much larger.

The receptor comes from a man aged 18 to 35 who had mild COVID-19 (a few samples of this study predate the infection). The sample titles of this study are shuffled in the database, so cell type and time point are left out; the donor was told from shared clones. Recombination joined TRBV7-8 with TRBJ1-1, and perhaps TRBD1 as D gene, on 5 matching bases. Sequencing input: PBMCs or a T cell subset sorted from them (not recorded which). The DNA is as follows: TGTGCCAGCAGCTTAGGGGTACAGGACACTGAAGCTTTCTTT. The encoded protein is CASSLGVQDTEAFF.